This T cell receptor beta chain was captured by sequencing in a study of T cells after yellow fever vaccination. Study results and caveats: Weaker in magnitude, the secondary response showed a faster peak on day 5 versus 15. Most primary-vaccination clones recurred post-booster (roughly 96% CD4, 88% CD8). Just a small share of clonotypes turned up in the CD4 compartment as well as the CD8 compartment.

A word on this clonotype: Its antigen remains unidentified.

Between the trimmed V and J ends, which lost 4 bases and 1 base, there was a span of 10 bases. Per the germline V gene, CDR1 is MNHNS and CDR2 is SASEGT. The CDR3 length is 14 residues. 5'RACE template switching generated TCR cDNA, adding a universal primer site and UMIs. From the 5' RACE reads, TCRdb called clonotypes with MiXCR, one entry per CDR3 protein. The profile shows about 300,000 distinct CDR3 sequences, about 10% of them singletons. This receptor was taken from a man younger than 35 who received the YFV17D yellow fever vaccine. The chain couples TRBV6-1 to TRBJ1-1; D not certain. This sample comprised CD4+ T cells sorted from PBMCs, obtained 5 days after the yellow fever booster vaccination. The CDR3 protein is CASSVVEPNTEAFF. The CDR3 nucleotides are TGTGCCAGCAGTGTGGTAGAGCCGAACACTGAAGCTTTCTTT.